The following is a TCR beta chain sequence with its context. Its antigen is not known. The data originate from a study of CD8 T cells in Susac syndrome. Control patients had untreated stable or active relapsing-remitting multiple sclerosis by revised McDonald criteria. Study conclusions and caveats: TCR sequencing and HLA analysis covered a relatively small number of individuals.

Trimming stripped 3 bases from V and 2 bases from J, with 6 bases between. This CDR3 contains 13 residues. CDR1 and CDR2 (germline): MNHEY, SMNVEV (reference sequence). It was with random hexamers that roughly 0.5 to 1 ug RNA was reverse transcribed. Multiplex immunoSEQ PCR targeted 54 Vbeta and 13 Jbeta TCR beta segments. Each CDR3 protein is one row after TCRdb ran MiXCR on the immunoSEQ multiplex PCR reads. The table shows fewer than 350,000 distinct CDR3 sequences, with approximately 85% occurring only once. Sequenced input: CD8+ T cells from PBMCs. This sequence was found in a human donor with multiple sclerosis. J is TRBJ2-3 and V is TRBV27; D gene unclear. CDR3 sequence (DNA): TGTGCCAGCAGTTTTGCGGTCACAGATACGCAGTATTTT. Amino acid sequence: CASSFAVTDTQYF.